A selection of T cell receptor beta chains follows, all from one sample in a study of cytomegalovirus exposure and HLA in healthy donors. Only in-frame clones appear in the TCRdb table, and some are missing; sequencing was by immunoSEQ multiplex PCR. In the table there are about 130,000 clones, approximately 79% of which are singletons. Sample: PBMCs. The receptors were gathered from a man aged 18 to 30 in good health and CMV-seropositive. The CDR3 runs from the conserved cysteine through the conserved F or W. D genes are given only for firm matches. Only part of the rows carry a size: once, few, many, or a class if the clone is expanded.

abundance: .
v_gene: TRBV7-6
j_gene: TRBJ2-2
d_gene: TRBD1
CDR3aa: CASSSDRVTGELFF
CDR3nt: TGTGCCAGCAGCTCTGACAGGGTCACCGGGGAGCTGTTTTTT

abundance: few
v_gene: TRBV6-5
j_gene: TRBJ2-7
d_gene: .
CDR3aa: CASSYSTLTYEQYF
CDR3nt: TGTGCCAGCAGTTACTCGACTCTTACTTACGAGCAGTACTTC

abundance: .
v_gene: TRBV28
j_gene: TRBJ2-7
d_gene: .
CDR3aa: CASSSRGTLNYEQYF
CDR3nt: TGTGCCAGCAGTTCCCGCGGGACCCTTAACTACGAGCAGTACTTC

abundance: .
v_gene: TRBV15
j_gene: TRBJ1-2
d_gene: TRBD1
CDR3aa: CATSRETGVLVSYTF
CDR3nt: TGTGCCACCAGCAGGGAGACAGGGGTCCTTGTGAGCTACACCTTC

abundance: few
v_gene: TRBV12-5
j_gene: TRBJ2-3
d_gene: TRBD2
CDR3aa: CASGLDSGTSGRSQDTQYF
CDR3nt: TGTGCTAGTGGTTTAGACTCCGGGACTAGCGGGAGAAGTCAAGATACGCAGTATTTT

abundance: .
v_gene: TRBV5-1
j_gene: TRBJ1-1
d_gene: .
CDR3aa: CASSLPGIEAFF
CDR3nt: TGCGCCAGCAGCCTACCGGGAATTGAAGCTTTCTTT

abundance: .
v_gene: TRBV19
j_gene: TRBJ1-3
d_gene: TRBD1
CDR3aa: CASSTPDRGQRNTIYF
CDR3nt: TGTGCCAGTAGTACCCCGGACAGGGGCCAGAGGAACACCATATATTTT

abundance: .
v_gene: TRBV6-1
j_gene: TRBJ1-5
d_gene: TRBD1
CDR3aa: CASSLLLGDSQPQHF
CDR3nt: TGTGCCAGCAGCCTACTTTTGGGGGACAGCCAGCCCCAGCATTTT

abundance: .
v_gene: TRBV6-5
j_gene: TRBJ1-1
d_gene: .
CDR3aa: CASSPTAGNTEAFF
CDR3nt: TGTGCCAGCAGCCCTACGGCAGGGAACACTGAAGCTTTCTTT

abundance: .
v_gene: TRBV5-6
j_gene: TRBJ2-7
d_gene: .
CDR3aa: CASSFGATYEQYF
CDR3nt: TGTGCCAGCAGCTTTGGGGCGACCTACGAGCAGTACTTC

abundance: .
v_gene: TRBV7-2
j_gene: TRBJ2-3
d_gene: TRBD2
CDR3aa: CASSHTIFSGGADTQYF
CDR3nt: TGTGCCAGCAGTCATACAATATTTAGCGGGGGGGCAGATACGCAGTATTTT

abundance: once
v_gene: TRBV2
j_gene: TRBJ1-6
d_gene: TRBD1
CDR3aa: CASSPDRTGVSPLHF
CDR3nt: TGTGCCAGCAGTCCAGACAGGACAGGGGTTTCACCCCTCCACTTT

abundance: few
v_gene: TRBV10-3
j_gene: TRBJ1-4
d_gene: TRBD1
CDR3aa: CAISENIPPWTGVEKLFF
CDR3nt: TGTGCCATCAGCGAAAACATACCTCCTTGGACAGGGGTTGAAAAACTGTTTTTT

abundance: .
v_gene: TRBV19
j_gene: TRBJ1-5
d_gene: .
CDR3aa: CASSIRDFNQPQHF
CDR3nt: TGTGCCAGTAGTATTAGAGATTTCAATCAGCCCCAGCATTTT

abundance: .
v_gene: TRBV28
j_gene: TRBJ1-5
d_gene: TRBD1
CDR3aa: CASRKTGNYQPQHF
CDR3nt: TGTGCCAGCAGGAAGACAGGGAACTACCAGCCCCAGCATTTT

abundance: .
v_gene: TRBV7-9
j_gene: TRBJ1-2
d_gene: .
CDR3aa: CASSLDSTGTSPNYGYTF
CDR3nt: TGTGCCAGCAGCTTAGATTCTACAGGGACCTCTCCTAACTATGGCTACACCTTC

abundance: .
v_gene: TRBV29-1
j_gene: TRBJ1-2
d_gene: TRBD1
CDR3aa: CSVGLGTGAKANYGYTF
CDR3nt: TGCAGCGTTGGCCTCGGGACAGGGGCTAAAGCTAACTATGGCTACACCTTC

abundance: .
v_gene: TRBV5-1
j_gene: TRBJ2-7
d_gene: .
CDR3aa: CASSLGSAASPYEQYF
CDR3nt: TGCGCCAGCAGCTTGGGGTCCGCGGCTTCTCCCTACGAGCAGTACTTC

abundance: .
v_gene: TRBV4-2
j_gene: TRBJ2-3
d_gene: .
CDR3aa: CASPSAGAPWADTQYF
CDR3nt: TGTGCCAGCCCCTCCGCGGGGGCCCCTTGGGCAGATACGCAGTATTTT

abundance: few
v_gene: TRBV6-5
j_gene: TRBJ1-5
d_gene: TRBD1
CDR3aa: CASSSGGTASNQPQHF
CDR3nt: TGTGCCAGCAGTTCTGGGGGGACAGCCAGCAATCAGCCCCAGCATTTT

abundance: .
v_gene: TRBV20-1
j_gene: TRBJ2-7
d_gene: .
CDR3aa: CSANNYEQYF
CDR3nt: TGCAGTGCTAATAACTACGAGCAGTACTTC

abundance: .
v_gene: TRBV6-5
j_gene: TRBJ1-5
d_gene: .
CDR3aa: CASSPTGYSNQPQHF
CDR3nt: TGTGCCAGCAGTCCGACTGGGTATAGCAATCAGCCCCAGCATTTT

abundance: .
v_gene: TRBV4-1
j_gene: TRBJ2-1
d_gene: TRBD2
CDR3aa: CASSQVGGRTGEQFF
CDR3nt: TGCGCCAGCAGCCAAGTTGGCGGGAGAACTGGTGAGCAGTTCTTC

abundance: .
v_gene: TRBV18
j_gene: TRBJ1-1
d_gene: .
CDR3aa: CASSTDRNTEAFF
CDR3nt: TGTGCCAGCTCAACAGACAGGAACACTGAAGCTTTCTTT

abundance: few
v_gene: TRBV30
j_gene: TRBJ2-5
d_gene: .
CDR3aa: CAWSVDFLPNF
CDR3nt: TGTGCCTGGAGTGTAGACTTCCTTCCTAACTTC

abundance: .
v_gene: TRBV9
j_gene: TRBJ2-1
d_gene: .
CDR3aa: CASSAQVMNEQFF
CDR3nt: TGTGCCAGCAGCGCACAGGTTATGAATGAGCAGTTCTTC

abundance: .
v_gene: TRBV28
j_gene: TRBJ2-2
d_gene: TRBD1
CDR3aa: CASSSQTGQGNTGELFF
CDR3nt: TGTGCCAGCAGTTCCCAAACGGGACAGGGGAACACCGGGGAGCTGTTTTTT

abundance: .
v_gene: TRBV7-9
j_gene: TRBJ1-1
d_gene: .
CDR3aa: CASSYDSLVFAEAFF
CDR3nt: TGTGCCAGCAGCTACGACAGCCTAGTTTTCGCTGAAGCTTTCTTT

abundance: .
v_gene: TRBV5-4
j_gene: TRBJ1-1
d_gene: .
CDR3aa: CASSLAGADTEAFF
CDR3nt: TGTGCCAGCAGCTTAGCAGGGGCGGACACTGAAGCTTTCTTT

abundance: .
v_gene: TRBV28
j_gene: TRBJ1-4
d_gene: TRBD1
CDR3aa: CASTPGQGYEKLFF
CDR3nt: TGTGCCAGCACCCCGGGACAGGGGTATGAAAAACTGTTTTTT

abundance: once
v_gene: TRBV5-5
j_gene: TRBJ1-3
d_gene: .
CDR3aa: CASSHITGNTIYF
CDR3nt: TGTGCCAGCAGCCACATTACTGGAAACACCATATATTTT

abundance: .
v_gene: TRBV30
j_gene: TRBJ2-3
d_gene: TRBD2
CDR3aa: CAWSAGTSGTDTQYF
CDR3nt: TGTGCCTGGAGTGCCGGGACTAGCGGTACAGATACGCAGTATTTT

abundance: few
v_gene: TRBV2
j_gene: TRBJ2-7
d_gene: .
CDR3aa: CASLQGPSYEQYF
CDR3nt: TGTGCCAGCTTGCAGGGGCCCTCCTACGAGCAGTACTTC

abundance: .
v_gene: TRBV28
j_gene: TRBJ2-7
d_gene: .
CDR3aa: CASSLRGGGGEQYF
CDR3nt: TGTGCCAGCAGTTTGAGGGGGGGTGGAGGTGAGCAGTACTTC

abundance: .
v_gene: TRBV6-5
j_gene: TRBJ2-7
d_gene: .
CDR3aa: CASSYSSGSVYYEQYF
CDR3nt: TGTGCCAGCAGTTACTCGAGTGGTTCGGTTTACTACGAGCAGTACTTC

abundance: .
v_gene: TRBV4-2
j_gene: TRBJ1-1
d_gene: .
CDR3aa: CASIPLSGNTEAFF
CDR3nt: TGTGCCAGCATCCCTCTCTCGGGGAACACTGAAGCTTTCTTT

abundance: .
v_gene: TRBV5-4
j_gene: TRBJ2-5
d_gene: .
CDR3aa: CASRQTVQETQYF
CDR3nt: TGTGCCAGCAGGCAGACAGTTCAAGAGACCCAGTACTTC

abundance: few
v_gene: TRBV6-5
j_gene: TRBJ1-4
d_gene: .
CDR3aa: CASGLPGKLFF
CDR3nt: TGTGCCAGCGGACTGCCCGGGAAACTGTTTTTT

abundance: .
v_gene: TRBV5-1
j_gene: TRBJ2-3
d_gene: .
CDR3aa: CASSLEAGDTQYF
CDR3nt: TGCGCCAGCAGCTTGGAGGCGGGAGATACGCAGTATTTT

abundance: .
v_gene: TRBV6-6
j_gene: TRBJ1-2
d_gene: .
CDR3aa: CASSSQGWGYTF
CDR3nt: TGTGCCAGCAGTTCCCAGGGATGGGGCTACACCTTC

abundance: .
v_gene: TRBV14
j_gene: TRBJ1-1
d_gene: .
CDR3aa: CASSTRTGSTTEAFF
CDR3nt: TGTGCCAGCAGCACGCGGACGGGGTCGACCACTGAAGCTTTCTTT

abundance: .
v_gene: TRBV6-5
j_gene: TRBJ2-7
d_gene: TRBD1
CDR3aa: CASSYSTGQLSYEQYF
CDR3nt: TGTGCCAGCAGTTACTCGACGGGACAGCTTTCCTACGAGCAGTACTTC

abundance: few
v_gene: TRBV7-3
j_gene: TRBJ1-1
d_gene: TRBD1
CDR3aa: CASSRDRAFSAFF
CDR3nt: TGTGCCAGCAGCCGGGACAGGGCGTTTTCTGCTTTCTTT

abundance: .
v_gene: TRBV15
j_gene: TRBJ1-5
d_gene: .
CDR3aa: CATSRDLGKGPGHPNQPQHF
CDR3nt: TGTGCCACCAGCAGAGATTTAGGGAAAGGACCGGGACATCCAAATCAGCCCCAGCATTTT

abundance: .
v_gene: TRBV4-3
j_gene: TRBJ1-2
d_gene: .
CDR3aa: CASSAHRVRDYGYTF
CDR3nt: TGCGCCAGCAGCGCCCACAGGGTCCGGGACTATGGCTACACCTTC

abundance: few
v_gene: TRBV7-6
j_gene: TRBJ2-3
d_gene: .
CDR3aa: CASSLGSALVGTDTQYF
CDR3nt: TGTGCCAGCAGCTTAGGGTCCGCACTAGTCGGGACAGATACGCAGTATTTT

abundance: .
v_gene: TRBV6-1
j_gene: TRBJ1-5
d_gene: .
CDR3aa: CASSVEAGYQPQHF
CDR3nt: TGTGCCAGCAGTGTTGAAGCAGGCTACCAGCCCCAGCATTTT

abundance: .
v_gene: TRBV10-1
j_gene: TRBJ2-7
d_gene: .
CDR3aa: CASSQFRGYEQYF
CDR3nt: TGCGCCAGCAGCCAGTTTCGGGGGTACGAGCAGTACTTC

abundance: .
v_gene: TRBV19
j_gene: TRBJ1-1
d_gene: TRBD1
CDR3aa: CASSFSRTGQAFF
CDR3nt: TGTGCCAGTAGCTTCTCCAGGACAGGGCAAGCTTTCTTT

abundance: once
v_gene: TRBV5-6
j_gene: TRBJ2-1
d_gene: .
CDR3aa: CASSSEPSTYNEQFF
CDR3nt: TGTGCCAGCAGCTCGGAACCTAGCACCTACAATGAGCAGTTCTTC

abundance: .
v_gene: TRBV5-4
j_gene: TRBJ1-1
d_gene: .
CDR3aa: CASSLGGPEAFF
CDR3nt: TGTGCCAGCAGCTTGGGAGGTCCTGAAGCTTTCTTT

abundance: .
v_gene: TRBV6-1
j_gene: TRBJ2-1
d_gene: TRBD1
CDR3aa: CASSPGGAYNEQFF
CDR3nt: TGTGCCAGCAGTCCAGGGGGCGCCTACAATGAGCAGTTCTTC

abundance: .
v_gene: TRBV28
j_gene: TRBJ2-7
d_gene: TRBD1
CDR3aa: CASRTQGHYEQYF
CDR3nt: TGTGCCAGCAGAACACAGGGGCACTACGAGCAGTACTTC

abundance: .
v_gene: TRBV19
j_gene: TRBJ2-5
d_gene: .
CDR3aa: CASSIEGRGLQETQYF
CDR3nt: TGTGCCAGTAGTATAGAGGGGCGGGGGCTCCAAGAGACCCAGTACTTC

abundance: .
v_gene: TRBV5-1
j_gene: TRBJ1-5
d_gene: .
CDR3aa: CASRLDGGSNQPQHF
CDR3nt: TGCGCCAGCAGATTGGACGGGGGGAGCAATCAGCCCCAGCATTTT